This T cell receptor beta chain is drawn from a study of regulatory T cells in long-lasting Graves disease. Points from the study as a whole: Newly diagnosed patients shared around 910 public clonotypes; persistent patients shared about 2,500. TCR diversity was lower in persistent than newly diagnosed Graves' disease.

Combining iRepertoire HTBI primers with Arm-PCR of CDR3 regions, the authors built TCR beta libraries. TCRdb re-called the multiplex PCR reads through MiXCR, storing one row per CDR3 protein. The sample shows roughly 530,000 distinct CDR3 sequences, about 16% of them seen only once. The CDR3 has 16 amino acids. Trimming cost V 2 bases and J 3 bases; bases outside gene matches: 8. In germline, CDR1 is MNHEY, CDR2 SVGAGI. This clonotype was seen more than once but under ten times. Its antigen remains unidentified. Time point here: newly diagnosed GD, antithyroid drugs for less than 3 months. Following extraction of RNA from PBMCs, that RNA was used to make the TCR library. These data were also filed under a second study, of T cells in Graves' hyperthyroidism and ophthalmopathy. That report adds: Among the patients, aged 18 to 65, hyperthyroidism was newly diagnosed and had lasted under 2 months.

This rearrangement joins TRBV6-5 to TRBJ1-2; 8 bases map to TRBD1. The sequencing here drew on peripheral blood mononuclear cells (PBMCs), taken at new diagnosis, from a patient treated with antithyroid drugs. The TCR was taken from a woman aged 35-60 years with Graves disease. The CDR3 DNA reads as TGTGCCAGCAGTTACAGACGACAGGGGAGGGACTATGGCTACACCTTC. Residues: CASSYRRQGRDYGYTF.